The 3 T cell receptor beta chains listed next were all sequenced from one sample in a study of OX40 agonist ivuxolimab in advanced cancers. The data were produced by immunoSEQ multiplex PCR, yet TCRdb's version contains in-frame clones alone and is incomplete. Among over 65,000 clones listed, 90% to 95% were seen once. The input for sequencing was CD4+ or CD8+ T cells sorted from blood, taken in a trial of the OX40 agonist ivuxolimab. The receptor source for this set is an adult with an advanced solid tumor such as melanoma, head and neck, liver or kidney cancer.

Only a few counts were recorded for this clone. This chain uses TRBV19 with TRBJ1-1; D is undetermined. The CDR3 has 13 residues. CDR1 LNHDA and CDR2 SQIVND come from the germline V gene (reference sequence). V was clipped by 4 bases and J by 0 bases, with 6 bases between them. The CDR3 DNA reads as TGTGCCAGTAGTAACACTATGAACACTGAAGCTTTCTTT. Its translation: CASSNTMNTEAFF.

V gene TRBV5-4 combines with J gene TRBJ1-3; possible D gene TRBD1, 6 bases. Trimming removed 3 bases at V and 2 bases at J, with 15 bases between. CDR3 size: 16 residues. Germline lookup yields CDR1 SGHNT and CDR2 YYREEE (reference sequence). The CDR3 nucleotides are TGTGCCAGCAGCTCACCGGCGGGGGGGCCTGGAAACACCATATATTTT. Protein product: CASSSPAGGPGNTIYF. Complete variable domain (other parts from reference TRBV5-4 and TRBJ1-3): ETGVTQSPTHLIKTRGQQVTLRCSSQSGHNTVSWYQQALGQGPQFIFQYYREEENGRGNFPPRFSGLQFPNYSSELNVNALELDDSALYLCASSSPAGGPGNTIYFGEGSWLTVV.

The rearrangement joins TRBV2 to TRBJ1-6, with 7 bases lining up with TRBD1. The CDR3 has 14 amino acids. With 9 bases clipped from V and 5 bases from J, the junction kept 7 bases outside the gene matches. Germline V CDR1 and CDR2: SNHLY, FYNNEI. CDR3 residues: CASVGQINNSPLHF. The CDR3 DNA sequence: TGTGCCAGTGTGGGACAGATCAATAATTCACCCCTCCACTTT. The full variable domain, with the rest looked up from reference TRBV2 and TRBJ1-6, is EPEVTQTPSHQVTQMGQEVILRCVPISNHLYFYWYRQILGQKVEFLVSFYNNEISEKSEIFDDQFSVERPDGSNFTLKIRSTKLEDSAMYFCASVGQINNSPLHFGNGTRLTVT.